This TCR beta chain is drawn from a study of identical twins. CDR1 is ENHRY and CDR2 is SYGVKD in the germline V gene. The ends were cut back, 6 bases at V and 0 bases at J, with 9 bases in the middle. The CDR3 length is 15 residues. TCRdb reprocessed the 5' RACE reads with MiXCR, giving one entry per CDR3 protein. The sample lists under 1 million distinct CDR3 sequences; 9% to 15% were seen once. These data were also reused for a study on yellow fever vaccine responses in identical twins. That study adds: Twins reportedly had a vaccine T cell response that seemed partly convergent, partly personalized.

V usage is TRBV10-3 and J usage is TRBJ1-6; unclear D gene. The receptor's source is a woman aged 18 to 35 in good health. The specimen sequenced was PBMCs. The CDR3 nucleotides read TGTGCCATCAGGGAGGATTTCTCCTATAATTCACCCCTCCACTTT. Its translation: CAIREDFSYNSPLHF.